The 2 T cell receptor beta chains presented below share a single source sample, sequenced in a study of identical twins. TCRdb passed the 5' RACE reads through MiXCR, listing each CDR3 protein once. The sample consists of about 730,000 distinct CDR3 sequences, over 20% of them appearing once. These data also formed part of another study, on T cells expressing NK-cell markers.

The sample was PBMCs. All receptors come from a woman aged 18-29 years in good health.

This clonotype was detected a few times. V and J are TRBV20-1 and TRBJ2-7, with TRBD2 matching over 7 bases. The CDR3 has 14 residues. V lost 0 bases and J lost 3; bases outside the gene matches: 5. Germline CDR1 and CDR2: DFQATT and SNEGSKA (reference sequence). CDR3 DNA sequence: TGCAGTGCTAGAGACCAGCGGGGAGACTACGAGCAGTACTTC. This sequence encodes CSARDQRGDYEQYF.

The chain joins TRBV6-1 to TRBJ2-1; TRBD1 is a possible D gene (6 bases). Deletions cut 8 bases from V and 8 bases from J, with 19 bases between. This CDR3 has 14 amino acids. Per the germline V gene, CDR1 is MNHNS and CDR2 is SASEGT. The CDR3 sequence is CASLAQGITHEQFF. The DNA for the CDR3 is TGTGCCAGCCTCGCACAGGGTATTACACATGAGCAGTTCTTC.